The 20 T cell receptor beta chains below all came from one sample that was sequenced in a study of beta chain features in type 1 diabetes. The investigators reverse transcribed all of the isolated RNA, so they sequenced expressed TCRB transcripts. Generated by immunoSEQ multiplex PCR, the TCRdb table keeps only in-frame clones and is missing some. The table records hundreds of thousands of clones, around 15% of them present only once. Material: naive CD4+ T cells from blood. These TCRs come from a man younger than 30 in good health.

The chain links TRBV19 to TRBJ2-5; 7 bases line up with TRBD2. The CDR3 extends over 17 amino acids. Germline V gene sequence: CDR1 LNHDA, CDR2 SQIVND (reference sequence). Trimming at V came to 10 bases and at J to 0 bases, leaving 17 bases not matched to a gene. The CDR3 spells CATRPYLRGGNQETQYF. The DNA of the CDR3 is TGTGCCACTAGGCCTTATTTGCGCGGGGGAAACCAAGAGACCCAGTACTTC.

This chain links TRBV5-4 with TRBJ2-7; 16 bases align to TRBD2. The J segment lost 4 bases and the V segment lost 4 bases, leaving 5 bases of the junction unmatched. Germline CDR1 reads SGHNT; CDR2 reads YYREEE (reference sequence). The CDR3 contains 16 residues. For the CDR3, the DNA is TGTGCCAGCAGCCCCGGGACTAGCGGGAGGGCTTACGAGCAGTACTTC. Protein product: CASSPGTSGRAYEQYF.

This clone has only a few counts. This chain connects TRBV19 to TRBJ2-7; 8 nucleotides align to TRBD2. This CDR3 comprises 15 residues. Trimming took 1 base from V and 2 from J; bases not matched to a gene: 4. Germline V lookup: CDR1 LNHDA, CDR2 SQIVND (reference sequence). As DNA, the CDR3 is TGTGCCAGTAGTATAGTAACTAGCGGCACCTACGAGCAGTACTTC. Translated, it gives CASSIVTSGTYEQYF.

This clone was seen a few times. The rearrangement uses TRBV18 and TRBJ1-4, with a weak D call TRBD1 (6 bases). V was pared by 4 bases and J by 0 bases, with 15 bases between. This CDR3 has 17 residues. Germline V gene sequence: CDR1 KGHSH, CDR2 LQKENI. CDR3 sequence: CASSLPGQLATNEKLFF. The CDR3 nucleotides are TGTGCCAGCTCACTACCGGGACAACTTGCAACTAATGAAAAACTGTTTTTT. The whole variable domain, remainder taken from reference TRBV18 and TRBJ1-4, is NAGVMQNPRHLVRRRGQEARLRCSPMKGHSHVYWYRQLPEEGLKFMVYLQKENIIDESGMPKERFSAEFPKEGPSILRIQQVVRGDSAAYFCASSLPGQLATNEKLFFGSGTQLSVL.

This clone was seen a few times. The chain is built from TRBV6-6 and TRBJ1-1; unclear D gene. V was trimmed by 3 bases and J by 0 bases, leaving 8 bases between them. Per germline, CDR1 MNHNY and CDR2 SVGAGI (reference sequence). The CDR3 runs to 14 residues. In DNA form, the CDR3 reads TGTGCCAGCAGTTATCAGGCCATGAACACTGAAGCTTTCTTT. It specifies CASSYQAMNTEAFF.

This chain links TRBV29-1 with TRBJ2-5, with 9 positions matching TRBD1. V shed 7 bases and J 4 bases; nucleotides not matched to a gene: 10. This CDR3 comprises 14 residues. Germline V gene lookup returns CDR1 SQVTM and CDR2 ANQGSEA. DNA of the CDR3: TGCAGCGGGGAACCTACAGGGGGCGGAGAGACCCAGTACTTC. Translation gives CSGEPTGGGETQYF.

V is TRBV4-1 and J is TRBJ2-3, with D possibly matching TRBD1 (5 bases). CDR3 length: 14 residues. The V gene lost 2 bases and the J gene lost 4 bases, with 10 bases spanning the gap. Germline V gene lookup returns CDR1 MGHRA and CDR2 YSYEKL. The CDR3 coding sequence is TGCGCCAGCAGCCAATCGCAAGGGGCAGATACGCAGTATTTT. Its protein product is CASSQSQGADTQYF.

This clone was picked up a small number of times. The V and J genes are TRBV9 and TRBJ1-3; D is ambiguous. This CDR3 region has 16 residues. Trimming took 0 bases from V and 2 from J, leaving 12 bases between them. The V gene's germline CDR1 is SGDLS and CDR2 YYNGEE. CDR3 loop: CASSVEGFTAGNTIYF. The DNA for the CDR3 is TGTGCCAGCAGCGTAGAAGGTTTTACTGCTGGAAACACCATATATTTT.

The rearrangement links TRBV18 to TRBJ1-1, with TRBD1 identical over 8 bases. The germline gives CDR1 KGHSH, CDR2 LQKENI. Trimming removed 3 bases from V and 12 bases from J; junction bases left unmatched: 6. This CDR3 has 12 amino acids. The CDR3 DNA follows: TGTGCCAGCTCACCCCAAGGACAGGGAACTTTCTTT. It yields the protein CASSPQGQGTFF.

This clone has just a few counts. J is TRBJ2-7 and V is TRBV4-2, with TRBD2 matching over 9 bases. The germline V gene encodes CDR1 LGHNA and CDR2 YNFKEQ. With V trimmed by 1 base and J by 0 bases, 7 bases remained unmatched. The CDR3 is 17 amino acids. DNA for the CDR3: TGTGCCAGCAGCCAAGTGGGCCAGCGGGGGGTCTCCTACGAGCAGTACTTC. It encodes CASSQVGQRGVSYEQYF.

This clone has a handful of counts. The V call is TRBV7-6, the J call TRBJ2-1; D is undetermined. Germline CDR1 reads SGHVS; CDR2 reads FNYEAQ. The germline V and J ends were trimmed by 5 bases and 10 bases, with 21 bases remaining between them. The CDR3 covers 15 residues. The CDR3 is CASSDPMGYFGEQFF. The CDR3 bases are TGTGCCAGCAGCGATCCTATGGGGTACTTCGGGGAGCAGTTCTTC.

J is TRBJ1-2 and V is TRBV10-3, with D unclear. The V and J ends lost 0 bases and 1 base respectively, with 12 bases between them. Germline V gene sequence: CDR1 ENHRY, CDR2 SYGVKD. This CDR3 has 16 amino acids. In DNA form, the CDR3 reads TGTGCCATCAGTGAGTCCGCGACTCAAAGTAACTATGGCTACACCTTC. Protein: CAISESATQSNYGYTF.

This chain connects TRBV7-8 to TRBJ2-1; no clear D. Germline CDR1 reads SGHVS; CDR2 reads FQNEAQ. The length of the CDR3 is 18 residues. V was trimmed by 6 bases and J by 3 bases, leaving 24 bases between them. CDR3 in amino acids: CASRTPSRPSLIYNEQFF. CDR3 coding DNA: TGTGCCAGCAGAACCCCTTCTCGGCCGTCCCTAATCTACAATGAGCAGTTCTTC.

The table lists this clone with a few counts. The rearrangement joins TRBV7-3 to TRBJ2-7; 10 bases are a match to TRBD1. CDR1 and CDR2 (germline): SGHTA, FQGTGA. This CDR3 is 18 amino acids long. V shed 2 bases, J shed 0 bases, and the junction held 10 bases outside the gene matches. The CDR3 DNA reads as TGTGCCAGCAGCTTAGATGGGACAGGGGCCCTACTCTCCTACGAGCAGTACTTC. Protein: CASSLDGTGALLSYEQYF.

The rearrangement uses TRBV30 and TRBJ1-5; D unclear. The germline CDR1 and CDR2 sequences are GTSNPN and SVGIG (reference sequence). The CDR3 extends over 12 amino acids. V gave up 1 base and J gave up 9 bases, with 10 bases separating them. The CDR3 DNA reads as TGTGCCTGGAGTGGTGGCGAGTCGCCCCAGCATTTT. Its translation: CAWSGGESPQHF.

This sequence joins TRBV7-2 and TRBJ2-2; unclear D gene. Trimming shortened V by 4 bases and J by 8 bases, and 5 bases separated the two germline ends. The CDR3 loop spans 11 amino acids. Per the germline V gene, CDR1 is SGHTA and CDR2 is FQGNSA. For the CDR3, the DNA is TGTGCCAGCAGCTCAGGAGGGGAGCTGTTTTTT. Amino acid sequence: CASSSGGELFF.

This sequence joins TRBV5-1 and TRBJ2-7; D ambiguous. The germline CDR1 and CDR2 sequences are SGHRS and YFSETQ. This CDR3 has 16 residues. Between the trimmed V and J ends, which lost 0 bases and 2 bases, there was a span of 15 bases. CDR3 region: CASSLAVGRSTYEQYF. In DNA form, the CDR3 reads TGCGCCAGCAGCTTGGCCGTTGGCAGATCTACCTACGAGCAGTACTTC. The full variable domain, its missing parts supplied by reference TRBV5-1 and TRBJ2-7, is KAGVTQTPRYLIKTRGQQVTLSCSPISGHRSVSWYQQTPGQGLQFLFEYFSETQRNKGNFPGRFSGRQFSNSRSEMNVSTLELGDSALYLCASSLAVGRSTYEQYFGPGTRLTVT.

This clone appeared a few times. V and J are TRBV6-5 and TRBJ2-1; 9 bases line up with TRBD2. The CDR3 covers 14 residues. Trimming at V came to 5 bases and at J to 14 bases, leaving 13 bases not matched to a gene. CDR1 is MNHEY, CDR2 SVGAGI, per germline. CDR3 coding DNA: TGTGCCAGCAGTCCCCGGGATAGCGGGAGACTCGAGTTCTTC. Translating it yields CASSPRDSGRLEFF.

CDR3 protein: CAISESVLIGAYEQYF. The CDR3 DNA sequence: TGTGCCATCAGTGAGTCGGTTCTAATCGGGGCATACGAGCAGTACTTC. The chain carries TRBV10-3 and TRBJ2-7; either TRBD1 or TRBD2 may supply D (5 bases each). The CDR3 has 16 amino acids. V lost 0 bases, J lost 4 bases, and 16 bases lay in between. Germline CDR1 is ENHRY and CDR2 is SYGVKD.

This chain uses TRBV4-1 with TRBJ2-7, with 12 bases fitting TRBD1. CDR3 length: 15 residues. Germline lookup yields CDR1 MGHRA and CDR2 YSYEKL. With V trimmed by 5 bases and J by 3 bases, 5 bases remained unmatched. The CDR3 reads CASSAGTGGIYEQYF. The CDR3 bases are TGCGCCAGCAGCGCCGGGACAGGGGGCATCTACGAGCAGTACTTC.